This TCR beta chain is from a study of cytomegalovirus exposure and HLA in healthy donors. Study-level results: Clonal expansion was found to be greater in HLA-associated TCR beta chains than in equally common others in a later analysis. Through in vitro validation, three CMV-associated chains were shown to be specific for CMV antigens.

Worth noting for this clone: Its matching antigen is unknown.

The PCR ran on 60 Vbeta and 13 Jbeta primers. Produced via immunoSEQ multiplex PCR; TCRdb's table is partial and in-frame only. The sample has about 130,000 clones, about four fifths seen once. With V trimmed by 3 bases and J by 3 bases, 0 bases remained unmatched. The CDR3 sequence is 12 residues long. CDR1 and CDR2 from the germline V gene are GTSNPN and SVGIG (reference sequence). The sample was PBMCs. This sequence joins TRBV30 and TRBJ2-5; 8 bases map to TRBD1. This receptor was obtained from a man between 25 and 39 years old in good health. This chain's CDR3 is CAWRTGEETQYF. CDR3 DNA sequence: TGTGCCTGGAGGACAGGGGAAGAGACCCAGTACTTC. The complete variable domain, with remaining parts taken from reference TRBV30 and TRBJ2-5, reads SQTIHQWPATLVQPVGSPLSLECTVEGTSNPNLYWYRQAAGRGLQLLFYSVGIGQISSEVPQNLSASRPQDRQFILSSKKLLLSDSGFYLCAWRTGEETQYFGPGTRLLVL.